This T cell receptor beta chain was found in a study of OX40 agonist ivuxolimab in advanced cancers. Profiling relied on immunoSEQ multiplex PCR, and the TCRdb table lists in-frame clones only, not all of them. The data show roughly 89,000 clones, with about 88% seen just once and around 1.5% held by the top ten. Sequenced here: CD4+ or CD8+ T cells sorted from blood, sampled in a trial of the OX40 agonist ivuxolimab. This clonotype originated in an adult with an advanced solid tumor such as melanoma, head and neck, liver or kidney cancer.

The CDR3: CASSKGQLSYEQYF. The CDR3 DNA is TGTGCCAGCAGCAAGGGACAACTCTCCTACGAGCAGTACTTC. The rearrangement joins TRBV7-2 to TRBJ2-7; TRBD1 is a possible D gene (6 bases). Germline assignment: CDR1 SGHTA and CDR2 FQGNSA. CDR3 size: 14 residues. Trimming took 5 bases from V and 0 from J, leaving 11 bases between them.